The T cell receptor (beta chain) described here comes from a study of blood T cell repertoires in COVID-19. The V gene's germline CDR1 is SGDLS and CDR2 YYNGEE. V lost 0 bases and J 8 bases, leaving 11 bases between the germline ends. The CDR3 is made up of 13 amino acids. TCRdb's copy holds only in-frame clones and misses some; the assay was immunoSEQ multiplex PCR. The sample lists about 280,000 clones, around 85% occurring once. The specimen was peripheral blood. The clonotype comes from a woman in her sixties or seventies with acute or convalescent COVID-19. This chain uses TRBV9 with TRBJ1-2; D ambiguous. The CDR3 coding sequence is TGTGCCAGCAGCGTAGGAGGGCGAGGGGGCTACACCTTC. This gives the protein CASSVGGRGGYTF.